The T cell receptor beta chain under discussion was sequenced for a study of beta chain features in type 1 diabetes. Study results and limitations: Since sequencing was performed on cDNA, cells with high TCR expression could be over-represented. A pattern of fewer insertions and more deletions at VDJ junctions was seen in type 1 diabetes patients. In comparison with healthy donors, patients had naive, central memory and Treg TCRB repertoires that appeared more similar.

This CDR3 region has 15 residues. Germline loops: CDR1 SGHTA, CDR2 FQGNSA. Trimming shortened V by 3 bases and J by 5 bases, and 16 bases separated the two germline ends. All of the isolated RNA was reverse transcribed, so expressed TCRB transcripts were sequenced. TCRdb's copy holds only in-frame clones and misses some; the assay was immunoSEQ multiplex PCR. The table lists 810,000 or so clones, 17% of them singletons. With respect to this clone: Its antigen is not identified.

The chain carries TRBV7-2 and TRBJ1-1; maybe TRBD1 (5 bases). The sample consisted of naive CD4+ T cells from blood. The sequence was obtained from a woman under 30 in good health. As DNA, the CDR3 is TGTGCCAGCAGCTTCAAACGGGGCGCAGGTACTGAAGCTTTCTTT. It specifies CASSFKRGAGTEAFF.